The 9 T cell receptor beta chains reported below all come from one sample, sequenced in a study of blood T cells in healthy people across ages. Alongside a J-beta primer mix, a sample-barcoded 5' primer served in a second PCR lasting roughly 7 to 11 cycles. Each CDR3 protein is one row after TCRdb ran MiXCR on the 5' RACE reads. The sample includes some 880,000 distinct CDR3 sequences, about 37% of them seen just once. The specimen was blood. Receptors originate from a man between 18 and 29 years old in good health.

CDR3 sequence (DNA): TGTGCCATCTCGCGAGGGACCTATGGCTACACCTTC. Protein product: CAISRGTYGYTF. J is TRBJ1-2 and V is TRBV6-2 or TRBV6-3, with D perhaps TRBD1 (5 bases). Per the germline V gene, CDR1 is MNHEY and CDR2 is SVGEGT. The CDR3 loop spans 12 amino acids. The ends were cut back, 10 bases at V and 4 bases at J, with 13 bases in the middle.

This chain joins TRBV7-2 and TRBJ2-6; 8 bases map to TRBD1. CDR1 and CDR2 (germline): SGHTA, FQGNSA. CDR3 length: 17 amino acids. V shed 5 bases, J shed 0 bases, and the junction held 6 bases outside the gene matches. The CDR3 DNA is TGTGCCAGCAGCAAAACAGGGGGTGCCTCTGGGGCCAACGTCCTGACTTTC. It yields the protein CASSKTGGASGANVLTF.

This clonotype occurred once. This chain joins TRBV20-1 and TRBJ2-1; possibly TRBD2 for D (6 bases). The V and J ends lost 7 bases and 3 bases respectively, with 16 bases between them. The germline V gene encodes CDR1 DFQATT and CDR2 SNEGSKA (reference sequence). The CDR3 totals 14 residues. CDR3 sequence reads: CSVGRTGDYNEQFF. The DNA for the CDR3 is TGCAGTGTAGGAAGGACGGGGGACTACAATGAGCAGTTCTTC.

The chain recombines TRBV28 with TRBJ2-7, with 11 bases fitting TRBD1. V lost 6 bases and J lost 4; bases outside the gene matches: 8. The CDR3 extends over 15 amino acids. Germline V gene lookup returns CDR1 MDHEN and CDR2 SYDVKM. In nucleotides, the CDR3 is TGTGCCAGCAGCCCGAGGACAGGGGGCATTTACGAGCAGTACTTC. Its translation: CASSPRTGGIYEQYF.

This clonotype showed up just a few times. The CDR3 DNA follows: TGTGCCAGCAACCACTATAGCGGGGGCGCCTCCTACAATGAGCAGTTCTTC. Its translation: CASNHYSGGASYNEQFF. V usage is TRBV7-2 and J usage is TRBJ2-1, with 9 positions matching TRBD2. CDR3 length equals 17 residues. Germline loops: CDR1 SGHTA, CDR2 FQGNSA. J lost 0 bases, V lost 7 bases, and 10 bases had no gene match.

The chain combines TRBV12-3 or TRBV12-4 with TRBJ1-1; no reliable D call. The length of the CDR3 is 12 residues. Trimming stripped 6 bases from V and 4 bases from J, with 9 bases between. CDR3: CASRRQSTEAFF. In DNA form, the CDR3 reads TGTGCCAGCAGGCGTCAGAGCACTGAAGCTTTCTTT.

Turning to this clonotype: It may be a read error: a sequence one base away is much more abundant. The chain employs TRBV20-1 and TRBJ2-5; D possibly corresponds to TRBD2 (5 bases). The DNA end is more similar to TRBJ2-1, so the J call may be wrong. The CDR3 spans 14 residues. CDR1 and CDR2 from the germline V gene are DFQATT and SNEGSKA (reference sequence). DNA of the CDR3: TGCAGTGCTAGAGAAGCTAGCACCCAAGAGACCCAGTTCTTC. Translation gives CSAREASTQETQFF.

V is TRBV2 and J is TRBJ2-5; 8 positions agree with TRBD2. The trim removed 3 bases at V and 11 bases at J, leaving 17 bases unmatched. Germline V gene lookup returns CDR1 SNHLY and CDR2 FYNNEI. The CDR3 covers 16 residues. As DNA, the CDR3 is TGTGCCAGCAGTGACCAGGGACTAGTAGTACCCAATGAGCAGTACTTC. Translating it yields CASSDQGLVVPNEQYF.

The V gene is TRBV10-3, the J gene TRBJ1-2; D remains ambiguous. The V end lost 2 bases, the J end lost 4 bases, and 8 bases lay between the germline ends. Per the germline V gene, CDR1 is ENHRY and CDR2 is SYGVKD. This CDR3 is 13 amino acids long. The CDR3 DNA reads as TGTGCCATCAGTGAGGGGAGGAGCTATGGCTACACCTTC. The encoded protein is CAISEGRSYGYTF.